The 17 T cell receptor beta chains below all came from one sample that was sequenced in a study of blood T cell repertoires in COVID-19. Sequencing was performed with immunoSEQ multiplex PCR; in TCRdb, only in-frame clones are kept and a portion is missing. This sample carries more than 110,000 clones, approximately 80% of them seen once, and the ten largest clones take around 45%. The sequenced material came from peripheral blood. The receptor set was obtained from a human donor in a cohort sampled during active COVID-19.

J is TRBJ2-7 and V is TRBV6-5; D may be TRBD1 (5 bases). V lost 7 bases, J lost 7 bases, and 11 bases lay in between. The CDR3 has 11 residues. Germline CDR1 is MNHEY and CDR2 is SVGAGI. CDR3 loop: CASNRGNEQYF. The CDR3 bases are TGTGCCAGCAATAGGGGTAATGAGCAGTACTTC.

The chain joins TRBV7-8 to TRBJ2-1; 12 bases fit TRBD2. V trimming: 5 bases; J trimming: 6 bases; junction bases outside the gene matches: 5. From germline, CDR1 is SGHVS and CDR2 FQNEAQ. This CDR3 has 15 amino acids. The chain's CDR3 is CASSILAGGSNEQFF. The CDR3 region has the DNA TGTGCCAGCAGCATACTAGCGGGAGGAAGCAATGAGCAGTTCTTC.

This chain joins TRBV6-4 and TRBJ1-5; D unresolved. V was shortened by 7 bases and J by 7 bases, with 8 bases between the two germline ends. The germline V gene has CDR1 MRHNA and CDR2 SNTAGT. The CDR3 is 11 amino acids. For the CDR3, the DNA is TGTGCCAGCACCTACCGCCAGCCCCAGCATTTT. Protein product: CASTYRQPQHF.

The chain employs TRBV9 and TRBJ2-1; TRBD2 matches 8 bases. CDR3 length equals 15 residues. The V gene end was trimmed by 4 bases and the J gene end by 6 bases; junction bases not matched to a gene: 9. CDR1 is SGDLS and CDR2 is YYNGEE in the germline V gene. In DNA, the CDR3 is TGTGCCAGCAGCTCCCAAGCGGGAGTGGCCAATGAGCAGTTCTTC. It specifies CASSSQAGVANEQFF.

The J gene is TRBJ2-3, the V gene TRBV24-1, with a possible D match to TRBD2 (6 bases). This CDR3 is built from 13 residues. Per the germline V gene, CDR1 is KGHDR and CDR2 is SFDVKD. The ends were cut back, 6 bases at V and 3 bases at J, with 9 bases in the middle. This CDR3 reads CATSRSGTDTQYF. CDR3 DNA sequence: TGTGCCACCAGTAGGAGCGGGACAGATACGCAGTATTTT.

V usage is TRBV6-6 and J usage is TRBJ1-2; the match to TRBD1 covers 9 bases. Germline CDR1 MNHNY, CDR2 SVGAGI (reference sequence). The CDR3 sequence is 16 residues long. The V and J ends lost 2 bases and 7 bases, in that order; junction bases with no gene match: 11. CDR3 sequence (DNA): TGTGCCAGCAGTTACCGTAACACCGGGACAGGGAGTGGCTACACCTTC. Its translation: CASSYRNTGTGSGYTF.

V gene TRBV11-3 combines with J gene TRBJ2-3; 8 positions match TRBD2. Losses at the gene ends were 5 bases for V and 2 bases for J; bases not matched to a gene: 6. This CDR3 is 15 amino acids long. CDR1 is SGHNT, CDR2 YENEEA, per germline. Here the CDR3 reads CASSVGTSPTDTQYF. Written as DNA, the CDR3 is TGTGCCAGCAGCGTCGGGACTAGTCCCACAGATACGCAGTATTTT.

The chain is built from TRBV9 and TRBJ1-2; 8 bases are a match to TRBD1. V lost 3 bases to trimming and J lost 4 bases; unmatched junction nucleotides: 8. The CDR3 totals 15 residues. Per germline, CDR1 SGDLS and CDR2 YYNGEE. The CDR3 loop is CASSERDRGGYGYTF. CDR3 bases: TGTGCCAGCAGCGAGAGAGACAGGGGCGGCTATGGCTACACCTTC.

The table lists this clone with a few counts. The V call is TRBV12-5, the J call TRBJ2-2, with D unclear. This CDR3 is built from 11 residues. CDR1 LGHNT and CDR2 FRNRAP come from the germline V gene. Deletions cut 8 bases from V and 8 bases from J, with 9 bases between. CDR3 nucleotide sequence: TGTGCTAGTTCCCTTCCGGGGGAGCTGTTTTTT. Translating it yields CASSLPGELFF.

The genes are TRBV5-1 and TRBJ2-5; possible D gene TRBD1, 5 bases. Trimming removed 1 base from V and 5 bases from J, with 12 bases in between. The CDR3 is 14 residues long. Germline-derived CDR1 and CDR2 are SGHRS and YFSETQ. The CDR3: CASSLSREWETQYF. The DNA for the CDR3 is TGCGCCAGCAGCTTGAGCAGGGAATGGGAGACCCAGTACTTC. Variable domain in full (rest from reference TRBV5-1 and TRBJ2-5): KAGVTQTPRYLIKTRGQQVTLSCSPISGHRSVSWYQQTPGQGLQFLFEYFSETQRNKGNFPGRFSGRQFSNSRSEMNVSTLELGDSALYLCASSLSREWETQYFGPGTRLLVL.

The chain recombines TRBV19 with TRBJ1-1, with TRBD1 matching 9 bases. CDR1 and CDR2 (germline): LNHDA, SQIVND (reference sequence). The CDR3 sequence is 16 residues long. V shed 1 base and J 1 base; nucleotides not matched to a gene: 4. The CDR3 is CASSIGDRVGNTEAFF. CDR3 DNA sequence: TGTGCCAGTAGTATAGGGGACAGGGTGGGGAACACTGAAGCTTTCTTT.

V and J are TRBV4-2 and TRBJ2-1, with TRBD2 matching 8 bases. V lost 1 base, J lost 1 base, and 6 bases stayed unmatched. The CDR3 has 17 residues. Germline CDR1 and CDR2: LGHNA and YNFKEQ. Written as DNA, the CDR3 is TGTGCCAGCAGCCAAGCGGGGGGGGCACAATCCTACAATGAGCAGTTCTTC. Amino acids: CASSQAGGAQSYNEQFF.

This sequence joins TRBV6-4 and TRBJ1-2; 9 bases are a match to TRBD1. CDR1 is MRHNA, CDR2 SNTAGT, per germline. The CDR3 contains 15 residues. Germline trimming cut 2 bases from V and 7 bases from J; bases unmatched to any gene: 8. CDR3 sequence (DNA): TGTGCCAGCAGTGACACCGTACAGGGGGCAGGTGGCTACACCTTC. Amino acid sequence: CASSDTVQGAGGYTF.

The chain combines TRBV4-1 with TRBJ1-4, with 12 bases matching TRBD1. V lost 3 bases and J lost 7; bases outside the gene matches: 6. This CDR3 comprises 16 residues. Per the germline V gene, CDR1 is MGHRA and CDR2 is YSYEKL. The CDR3 DNA reads as TGCGCCAGCAGCCAGGGACAGGGGGCCATGGGTGAAAAACTGTTTTTT. This gives the protein CASSQGQGAMGEKLFF.

This chain joins TRBV12-3 or TRBV12-4 and TRBJ1-2, with TRBD1 matching over 8 bases. CDR3 length: 13 residues. The trim removed 6 bases at V and 7 bases at J, leaving 7 bases unmatched. The CDR3 sequence is CASSRTGGLGYTF. CDR3 nucleotide sequence: TGTGCCAGCAGCCGAACAGGGGGACTTGGCTACACCTTC.

Of note for this clone: The sample carries other DNA sequences with the same CDR3. This sequence joins TRBV7-2 and TRBJ1-1, with D tentatively TRBD1 (5 bases). This CDR3 contains 13 residues. The V end lost 3 bases, the J end lost 1 base, and 6 bases lay between the germline ends. The V gene's germline CDR1 is SGHTA and CDR2 FQGNSA. In DNA form, the CDR3 reads TGTGCCAGCAGCTTGGGGCAGAACACTGAAGCTTTCTTT. This gives the protein CASSLGQNTEAFF. Complete variable domain (other parts from reference TRBV7-2 and TRBJ1-1): GAGVSQSPSNKVTEKGKDVELRCDPISGHTALYWYRQSLGQGLEFLIYFQGNSAPDKSGLPSDRFSAERTGGSVSTLTIQRTQQEDSAVYLCASSLGQNTEAFFGQGTRLTVV.

The chain has TRBV15 and TRBJ2-7; D may be TRBD2 (5 bases). V lost 0 bases and J 2 bases, leaving 8 bases between the germline ends. Germline CDR1 and CDR2: LNHNV and YYDKDF (reference sequence). The CDR3 loop spans 14 amino acids. The CDR3 nucleotides are TGTGCCACCAGCAGAGAGGTAGCGACCTACGAGCAGTACTTC. Its translation is CATSREVATYEQYF. Looking up the rest from reference TRBV15 and TRBJ2-7 gives the full variable domain: DAMVIQNPRYQVTQFGKPVTLSCSQTLNHNVMYWYQQKSSQAPKLLFHYYDKDFNNEADTPDNFQSRRPNTSFCFLDIRSPGLGDTAMYLCATSREVATYEQYFGPGTRLTVT.